The clone carrying this TCR beta chain has more than one count but fewer than ten. The junction does not match germline at one end; this may be a read error. Data came from immunoSEQ multiplex PCR; TCRdb stores just in-frame clones and leaves some out. Of around 140,000 clones in the sample, around 90% are singletons; the top ten hold 4.1%. These data originate in a study of radiation and T cells in renal cell carcinoma. The CDR3 runs to 13 residues. CDR1 and CDR2 (germline): SGHTA, FQGTGA. The time point denotes: baseline pretreatment blood. The treatment here: 15 Gy SBRT to primary tumor, nephrectomy 4 weeks later. The patient's renal cell carcinoma had clear cell pathology.

The source material was blood, sampled from a patient whose treatment included radiotherapy and nephrectomy. The chain combines TRBV7-3 with TRBJ2-5; either TRBD1 or TRBD2 may supply D (5 bases each). The origin of this receptor is a woman between 70 and 85 years old with renal cell carcinoma. CDR3 amino acids: CASSPSGQDTQYF. For the CDR3, the DNA is TGTGCCAGCAGCCCGTCGGGGCAAGATACCCAGTACTTC.